Presented here are 12 T cell receptor beta chains from one specimen sequenced in a study of shared clonotypes between healthy human individuals. Profiled with immunoSEQ multiplex PCR; TCRdb holds only in-frame clones, not every one. The data hold around 510,000 clones, with around 81% observed a single time. The sample was PBMCs. The receptors come from a woman aged 35 to 49 in good health. Some clones in this sample may be carry-over from other donors' samples.

This clone was observed a few times. The chain couples TRBV7-3 to TRBJ2-1, with 10 bases identical to TRBD2. Germline V gene data show CDR1 as SGHTA and CDR2 as FQGTGA. The ends lost 5 bases at V and 2 bases at J; junction bases unmatched: 3. This CDR3 region has 15 residues. Here the CDR3 reads CASSILAGAYNEQFF. The CDR3 DNA is TGTGCCAGCAGCATCCTAGCGGGAGCCTACAATGAGCAGTTCTTC.

This clone was picked up a small number of times. V gene TRBV5-1 combines with J gene TRBJ2-3, with 12 bases aligning to TRBD2. Germline CDR1 reads SGHRS; CDR2 reads YFSETQ. The CDR3 is 16 residues long. V dropped 4 bases and J dropped 5; count of bases not matched to a gene: 8. The CDR3 is CASSPLAGGGGDTQYF. The CDR3, as DNA: TGCGCCAGCAGCCCCCTAGCGGGAGGGGGAGGAGATACGCAGTATTTT.

This clone was detected many times. This chain uses TRBV5-1 with TRBJ2-5; D is uncertain. Germline assignment: CDR1 SGHRS and CDR2 YFSETQ. The CDR3 has 14 residues. V gave up 4 bases and J gave up 5 bases, with 15 bases separating them. The chain's CDR3 is CASSPLLPSETQYF. The CDR3 DNA reads TGCGCCAGCAGCCCTCTCCTCCCCTCTGAGACCCAGTACTTC. Full variable domain (remainder filled in from reference TRBV5-1 and TRBJ2-5): KAGVTQTPRYLIKTRGQQVTLSCSPISGHRSVSWYQQTPGQGLQFLFEYFSETQRNKGNFPGRFSGRQFSNSRSEMNVSTLELGDSALYLCASSPLLPSETQYFGPGTRLLVL.

The rearrangement uses TRBV7-9 and TRBJ2-5, with a weak D call TRBD1 (5 bases). Germline CDR1 and CDR2: SEHNR and FQNEAQ (reference sequence). The CDR3 runs to 13 residues. V was clipped by 1 base and J by 3 bases, with 6 bases between them. The CDR3 DNA sequence: TGTGCCAGCAGCTTAGGACAGAAAGAGACCCAGTACTTC. Translated: CASSLGQKETQYF. Looking up the rest from reference TRBV7-9 and TRBJ2-5 gives the full variable domain: DTGVSQNPRHKITKRGQNVTFRCDPISEHNRLYWYRQTLGQGPEFLTYFQNEAQLEKSRLLSDRFSAERPKGSFSTLEIQRTEQGDSAMYLCASSLGQKETQYFGPGTRLLVL.

This chain joins TRBV11-2 and TRBJ2-1; 8 bases are a match to TRBD2. The CDR3 is 15 residues long. J lost 3 bases, V lost 0 bases, and 1 base had no gene match. Germline V lookup: CDR1 SGHAT, CDR2 FQNNGV. The CDR3 region has the DNA TGTGCCAGCAGCTTAGAGGCGGGGGGCTACAATGAGCAGTTCTTC. Translation gives CASSLEAGGYNEQFF.

In DNA, the CDR3 is TGTGCCAGCAGCAAGTGGTCAGAGACCCAGTACTTC. It codes for CASSKWSETQYF. The chain recombines TRBV7-8 with TRBJ2-5; no clear D. Deletions cut 5 bases from V and 4 bases from J, with 8 bases between. In germline, CDR1 is SGHVS, CDR2 FQNEAQ. The CDR3 is made up of 12 amino acids.

The chain uses TRBV20-1 and TRBJ1-2; D not certain. Looked up from germline, CDR1 is DFQATT and CDR2 is SNEGSKA (reference sequence). This CDR3 comprises 11 residues. The CDR3 DNA reads as TGCAGCTCCTTCGCTGCCTATGGCTACACCTTC. This gives the protein CSSFAAYGYTF.

This clone was observed once. The chain combines TRBV4-3 with TRBJ1-1; D call uncertain. Germline loops: CDR1 LGHNA, CDR2 YSLEER. Trimming cost V 0 bases and J 4 bases, with 12 bases left between them. This CDR3 has 15 amino acids. CDR3 bases: TGCGCCAGCAGCCAAGATATGCGGGTGGGCACTGAAGCTTTCTTT. This gives the protein CASSQDMRVGTEAFF.

The V and J genes are TRBV29-1 and TRBJ2-2, with D perhaps TRBD1 or TRBD2 (6 bases each). Trimming shortened V by 5 bases and J by 8 bases, and 18 bases separated the two germline ends. CDR1 and CDR2 from the germline V gene are SQVTM and ANQGSEA. The CDR3 extends over 14 amino acids. The CDR3 is CSVFFTGASGELFF. DNA for the CDR3: TGCAGCGTTTTTTTTACGGGGGCATCTGGGGAGCTGTTTTTT.

A single count supports this clone. The DNA for the CDR3 is TGTGCCAGCAGCTTTTTGACAGGGTCAGAGACCCAGTACTTC. It is translated as CASSFLTGSETQYF. V and J are TRBV7-9 and TRBJ2-5, with TRBD1 matching over 7 bases. Looked up from germline, CDR1 is SEHNR and CDR2 is FQNEAQ (reference sequence). This CDR3 has 14 amino acids. Unmatched junction bases numbered 5, after V lost 3 bases and J lost 4 bases.

The J gene is TRBJ2-7, the V gene TRBV7-9, with D unresolved. Trimming removed 3 bases from V and 3 bases from J, with 12 bases in between. The CDR3 sequence is 14 residues long. CDR1 is SEHNR, CDR2 FQNEAQ, per germline (reference sequence). CDR3 protein: CASSLLLKGYEQYF. The CDR3 DNA is TGTGCCAGCAGCTTGTTGCTTAAAGGCTACGAGCAGTACTTC.

This sequence joins TRBV7-8 and TRBJ2-2; TRBD1 matches at 7 bases. CDR1 and CDR2 from the germline V gene are SGHVS and FQNEAQ. Trimming took 6 bases from V and 0 from J; bases not matched to a gene: 7. The CDR3 loop spans 16 amino acids. This CDR3 reads CASRRGQPTNTGELFF. The CDR3, as DNA: TGTGCCAGCAGAAGGGGACAGCCCACGAACACCGGGGAGCTGTTTTTT.